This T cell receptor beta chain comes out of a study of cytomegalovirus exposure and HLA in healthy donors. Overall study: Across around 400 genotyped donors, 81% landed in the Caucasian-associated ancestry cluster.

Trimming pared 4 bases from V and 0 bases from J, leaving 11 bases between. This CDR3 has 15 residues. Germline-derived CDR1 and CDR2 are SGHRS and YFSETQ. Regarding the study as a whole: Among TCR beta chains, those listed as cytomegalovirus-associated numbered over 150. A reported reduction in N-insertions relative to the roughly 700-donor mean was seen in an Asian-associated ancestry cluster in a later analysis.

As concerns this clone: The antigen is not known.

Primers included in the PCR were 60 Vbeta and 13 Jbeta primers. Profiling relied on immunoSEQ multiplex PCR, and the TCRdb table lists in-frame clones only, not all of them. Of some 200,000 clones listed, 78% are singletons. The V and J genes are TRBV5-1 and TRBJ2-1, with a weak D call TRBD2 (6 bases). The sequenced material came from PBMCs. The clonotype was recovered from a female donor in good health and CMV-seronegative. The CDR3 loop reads CASSLGGVSYNEQFF. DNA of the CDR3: TGCGCCAGCAGCCTGGGGGGAGTCTCCTACAATGAGCAGTTCTTC.